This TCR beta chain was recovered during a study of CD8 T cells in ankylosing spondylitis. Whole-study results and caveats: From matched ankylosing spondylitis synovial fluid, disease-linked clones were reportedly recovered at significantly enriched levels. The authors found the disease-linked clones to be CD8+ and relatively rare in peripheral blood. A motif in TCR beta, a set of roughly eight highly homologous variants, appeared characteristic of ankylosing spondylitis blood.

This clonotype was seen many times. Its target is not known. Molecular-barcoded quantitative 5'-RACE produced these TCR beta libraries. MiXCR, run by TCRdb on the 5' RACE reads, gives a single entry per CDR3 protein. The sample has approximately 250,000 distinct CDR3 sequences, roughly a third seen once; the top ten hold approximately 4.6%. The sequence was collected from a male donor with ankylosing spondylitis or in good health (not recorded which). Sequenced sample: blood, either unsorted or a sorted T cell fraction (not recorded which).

DNA for the CDR3: TGCAGTGCTAGAGTCTGGGGAATTCCTGACAATGAGCAGTTCTTC. This encodes CSARVWGIPDNEQFF. The chain recombines TRBV20-1 with TRBJ2-1; no definite D call. The CDR3 sequence is 15 residues long. Trimming took 1 base from V and 5 from J, leaving 15 bases between them. CDR1 and CDR2 (germline): DFQATT, SNEGSKA (reference sequence).